The 28 T cell receptor beta chains below all came from one sample that was sequenced in a study of T cells in tuberculosis. TCRdb's table, derived via immunoSEQ multiplex PCR, lists solely in-frame clones and lacks some. Of tens of thousands of clones detected, approximately 90% appear once; the ten largest clones hold less than 2.5%. After thawing and overnight rest, PBMC were stained with GMM-loaded CD1B tetramer, viability dye and anti-CD3 for sorting. CD1B tetramers were loaded with Rhodococcus equi-derived C32 glucose monomycolate. The sample taken for sequencing was CD1b-GMM tetramer-negative cells sorted from PBMCs. The receptors stem from an adult woman with latent tuberculosis.

The CDR3 bases are TGTGCCAGCAGCCCAGGGGGAGGTGGCACTGAAGCTTTCTTT. It is translated as CASSPGGGGTEAFF. The chain employs TRBV9 and TRBJ1-1, with TRBD1 matching 7 bases. After removal of 4 bases from V and 4 bases from J, the junction contained 7 bases not matched to a gene. The CDR3 spans 14 residues. The germline gives CDR1 SGDLS, CDR2 YYNGEE.

The V gene is TRBV25-1, the J gene TRBJ2-2; D is uncertain. The ends were cut back, 7 bases at V and 0 bases at J, with 9 bases in the middle. The CDR3 is made up of 14 amino acids. The germline gives CDR1 MGHDK, CDR2 SYGVNS. The CDR3 nucleotides are TGTGCCAGCACGAGTCTCGCGAACACCGGGGAGCTGTTTTTT. Amino acids: CASTSLANTGELFF. The whole variable domain, filled in from reference TRBV25-1 and TRBJ2-2, reads EADIYQTPRYLVIGTGKKITLECSQTMGHDKMYWYQQDPGMELHLIHYSYGVNSTEKGDLSSESTVSRIRTEHFPLTLESARPSHTSQYLCASTSLANTGELFFGEGSRLTVL.

In the case of this clone: The junction and the germline gene differ at one end; a read error may be behind it. The same CDR3 is also encoded by other DNA sequences in this sample. The J gene is TRBJ1-6, the V gene TRBV9; D gene uncertain. The germline gives CDR1 SGDLS, CDR2 YYNGEE. The CDR3 consists of 19 residues. CDR3 amino acids: CASSSRGGRELLYNSPLHF. In DNA form, the CDR3 reads TGTGCCAGCAGCTCACGGGGTGGTAGGGAGCTCCTCTATAATTCCCCCCTCCACTTT.

The CDR3 sequence is CASSPGQIYEQYF. The CDR3, as DNA: TGTGCCAGCAGCCCAGGACAGATTTACGAGCAGTACTTC. The rearrangement uses TRBV7-6 and TRBJ2-7; D possibly corresponds to TRBD1 (6 bases). The CDR3 is 13 residues long. V lost 5 bases to trimming and J lost 4 bases, with 12 bases between them. Germline loops: CDR1 SGHVS, CDR2 FNYEAQ.

Only a few counts were recorded for this clone. J is TRBJ2-5 and V is TRBV7-9; tentative D call: TRBD1 (6 bases). The CDR3 covers 14 residues. The V gene's germline CDR1 is SEHNR and CDR2 FQNEAQ (reference sequence). The germline V and J ends were trimmed by 6 bases and 5 bases, with 16 bases remaining between them. CDR3 coding DNA: TGTGCCAGCAGTCAGGACAGTGCAGGGGAGACCCAGTACTTC. Protein sequence: CASSQDSAGETQYF.

The J gene is TRBJ1-2, the V gene TRBV6-5, with TRBD1 as a possible D gene (5 bases). Germline CDR1 reads MNHEY; CDR2 reads SVGAGI. This CDR3 is built from 14 residues. Trimming took off 7 bases at V and 4 bases at J, with 16 bases between the two ends. The CDR3 region is CASTLGGGPYGYTF. For the CDR3, the DNA is TGTGCCAGCACCCTGGGGGGGGGTCCCTATGGCTACACCTTC.

This clone was counted only a few times. The V call is TRBV9, the J call TRBJ2-1; tentative D call: TRBD2 (6 bases). V was clipped by 1 base and J by 0 bases, with 8 bases between them. CDR1 and CDR2 from the germline V gene are SGDLS and YYNGEE. The CDR3 contains 15 residues. CDR3 coding DNA: TGTGCCAGCAGCGTATCCGGGAGCTCCTACAATGAGCAGTTCTTC. Encoded protein: CASSVSGSSYNEQFF.

This chain joins TRBV4-1 and TRBJ2-1; tentative D call: TRBD1 (6 bases). The CDR3 has 13 residues. The germline gives CDR1 MGHRA, CDR2 YSYEKL. The V and J ends lost 1 base and 6 bases respectively, with 7 bases between them. This chain's CDR3 is CASSQVGGNEQFF. The CDR3 coding sequence is TGCGCCAGCAGCCAAGTAGGGGGCAATGAGCAGTTCTTC.

J is TRBJ1-5 and V is TRBV7-2; D not resolved. V lost 5 bases, J lost 8 bases, and 13 bases lay in between. Germline CDR1 reads SGHTA; CDR2 reads FQGNSA. The CDR3 sequence is 13 residues long. This chain's CDR3 is CASSPSRLEPQHF. CDR3 in DNA: TGTGCCAGCAGCCCAAGTAGGCTAGAGCCCCAGCATTTT.

This chain joins TRBV29-1 and TRBJ2-5; D perhaps matches TRBD2 (5 bases). Germline lookup yields CDR1 SQVTM and CDR2 ANQGSEA. The CDR3 extends over 13 amino acids. Trimming cost V 8 bases and J 5 bases, with 18 bases left between them. The CDR3 sequence: CSIGGTKVETQYF. The DNA of the CDR3 is TGCAGCATCGGAGGTACGAAGGTGGAGACCCAGTACTTC.

The genes are TRBV29-1 and TRBJ2-3, with 16 bases lining up with TRBD2. The CDR3 consists of 16 residues. The V and J ends lost 5 bases and 6 bases, in that order; junction bases with no gene match: 8. In germline, CDR1 is SQVTM, CDR2 ANQGSEA. The CDR3: CSVSGLAGGIRDTQYF. The CDR3 DNA follows: TGCAGCGTTTCGGGACTAGCGGGGGGGATTCGGGATACGCAGTATTTT.

As DNA, the CDR3 is TGTGCCAGCAGCTTAGAAAGCGCCTTGGCCGGGGAGCTGTTTTTT. Translation: CASSLESALAGELFF. This chain connects TRBV13 to TRBJ2-2; D remains unclear. Per the germline V gene, CDR1 is PRHDT and CDR2 is FYEKMQ (reference sequence). V was pared by 1 base and J by 6 bases, with 12 bases between. This CDR3 is 15 amino acids long.

The V call is TRBV13, the J call TRBJ2-2, with TRBD1 matching 7 bases. The CDR3 sequence is 18 residues long. Germline-derived CDR1 and CDR2 are PRHDT and FYEKMQ (reference sequence). The V segment lost 0 bases and the J segment 4 bases; nucleotides outside the gene matches: 11. CDR3 in amino acids: CASSLGGLQGTSTGELFF. Written as DNA, the CDR3 is TGTGCCAGCAGCTTAGGGGGGTTACAGGGGACGAGCACCGGGGAGCTGTTTTTT.

This clone was counted once. The chain is built from TRBV30 and TRBJ2-5; tentative D call: TRBD2 (8 bases). Judging by the DNA end, TRBJ2-7 fits better; the J call may be wrong. The CDR3 has 14 residues. Germline-derived CDR1 and CDR2 are GTSNPN and SVGIG (reference sequence). CDR3 protein: CAWSVPGGGHEQYF. CDR3 DNA sequence: TGTGCCTGGAGTGTACCGGGAGGGGGCCACGAGCAGTACTTC.

This sequence joins TRBV11-1 and TRBJ1-6; unclear D gene. Looked up from germline, CDR1 is SGHAT and CDR2 is FQDESV (reference sequence). This CDR3 comprises 18 residues. V was shortened by 5 bases and J by 3 bases, with 20 bases between the two germline ends. The CDR3 region has the DNA TGTGCCAGCAGCCTACCCGGTGCAGGCCCCGACTATAATTCACCCCTCCACTTT. It specifies CASSLPGAGPDYNSPLHF.

The chain has TRBV7-2 and TRBJ2-5; D ambiguous. From germline, CDR1 is SGHTA and CDR2 FQGNSA. CDR3 size: 13 residues. V was shortened by 1 base and J by 5 bases, with 8 bases between the two germline ends. CDR3: CASSLGLIETQYF. The CDR3 region has the DNA TGTGCCAGCAGCTTAGGTCTTATTGAGACCCAGTACTTC.

V gene TRBV4-1 combines with J gene TRBJ1-2; D unclear. CDR3 size: 14 residues. The ends were cut back, 0 bases at V and 5 bases at J, with 10 bases in the middle. The V gene's germline CDR1 is MGHRA and CDR2 YSYEKL. The CDR3 here is CASSQDGQRYGYTF. The CDR3 coding sequence is TGCGCCAGCAGCCAAGATGGGCAGCGGTATGGCTACACCTTC.

The count of this clone is one. The V gene is TRBV7-6, the J gene TRBJ2-2; 9 positions match TRBD1. The CDR3 length is 15 residues. Germline assignment: CDR1 SGHVS and CDR2 FNYEAQ. The junction had 4 bases not matched to a gene; V was cut back by 2 bases and J by 6 bases. The CDR3: CASSLSGQGSGELFF. The CDR3, as DNA: TGTGCCAGCAGCTTAAGTGGACAGGGGTCCGGGGAGCTGTTTTTT.

The gene calls are TRBV4-2 and TRBJ1-1, with D possibly matching TRBD1 (6 bases). Germline loops: CDR1 LGHNA, CDR2 YNFKEQ. The CDR3 runs to 20 residues. Trimming removed 2 bases at V and 1 base at J, with 26 bases between. For the CDR3, the DNA is TGTGCCAGCAGCCAAACCCAGGGGCGACGAGCTAGTATTACGAACACTGAAGCTTTCTTT. Its translation is CASSQTQGRRASITNTEAFF.

V gene TRBV19 combines with J gene TRBJ1-3; 9 nucleotides match TRBD1. Trimming removed 3 bases from V and 0 bases from J; junction bases left unmatched: 9. The CDR3 runs 18 residues. The germline V gene has CDR1 LNHDA and CDR2 SQIVND (reference sequence). The CDR3 DNA follows: TGTGCCAGTAGTATCCAGACCGGGACAGGGAGCTCTGGAAACACCATATATTTT. Translation gives CASSIQTGTGSSGNTIYF.

V usage is TRBV6-5 and J usage is TRBJ2-5; TRBD2 aligns across 8 bases. V lost 6 bases, J lost 8 bases, and 8 bases stayed unmatched. CDR3 length equals 13 residues. From germline, CDR1 is MNHEY and CDR2 SVGAGI. The CDR3 nucleotides are TGTGCCAGCAGCCCGGGGACTAGTCGAACCCAGTACTTC. Protein: CASSPGTSRTQYF.

The J gene is TRBJ2-7, the V gene TRBV6-1; 9 positions agree with TRBD1. Germline CDR1 is MNHNS and CDR2 is SASEGT. The CDR3 is made up of 15 amino acids. Unmatched junction bases numbered 11, after V lost 5 bases and J lost 6 bases. The CDR3 sequence: CASSPQPGQGVEQYF. The CDR3 region has the DNA TGTGCCAGCAGTCCCCAACCGGGACAGGGAGTCGAGCAGTACTTC.

The genes are TRBV7-2 and TRBJ2-1; 8 bases match TRBD2. The CDR3 extends over 17 amino acids. The J segment lost 1 base and the V segment lost 2 bases, leaving 7 bases of the junction unmatched. Germline CDR1 SGHTA, CDR2 FQGNSA. CDR3 in amino acids: CASSLSSGGRSYNEQFF. The CDR3 DNA reads as TGTGCCAGCAGCTTATCTTCGGGGGGGCGGTCCTACAATGAGCAGTTCTTC.

The chain uses TRBV4-3 and TRBJ1-6; D gene ambiguous. The CDR3 contains 15 residues. Per germline, CDR1 LGHNA and CDR2 YSLEER. Trimming took off 3 bases at V and 6 bases at J, with 12 bases between the two ends. CDR3 nucleotides: TGCGCCAGCAGCCAGGGCCGGCAGCTTAATTCACCCCTCCACTTT. Amino acid sequence: CASSQGRQLNSPLHF.

This clone was recorded once. V usage is TRBV6-5 and J usage is TRBJ1-6; the D gene is possibly TRBD1 (6 bases). The V gene lost 6 bases and the J gene lost 10 bases, with 13 bases spanning the gap. Germline loops: CDR1 MNHEY, CDR2 SVGAGI. CDR3 length equals 13 residues. The CDR3 reads CASRQGGGSPLHF. The CDR3, as DNA: TGTGCCAGCAGACAGGGCGGCGGGTCACCCCTCCACTTT.

V is TRBV13 and J is TRBJ2-7, with 7 bases fitting TRBD2. Germline values: CDR1 PRHDT, CDR2 FYEKMQ (reference sequence). Germline trimming cut 7 bases from V and 2 bases from J; bases unmatched to any gene: 8. The CDR3 spans 14 residues. In nucleotides, the CDR3 is TGTGCCAGCAATCTCGGCGGGGGAGCCTACGAGCAGTACTTC. Its translation is CASNLGGGAYEQYF.

The gene calls are TRBV6-1 and TRBJ1-5, with TRBD1 as a possible D gene (5 bases). V was cut by 6 bases and J by 2 bases, with 14 bases left in between. There are 15 residues in the CDR3. Germline V gene sequence: CDR1 MNHNS, CDR2 SASEGT. The CDR3 sequence is CASRPPGLRNQPQHF. CDR3 nucleotides: TGTGCCAGCAGACCGCCGGGACTCCGCAATCAGCCCCAGCATTTT.

The J gene is TRBJ1-1, the V gene TRBV5-1, with D perhaps matching TRBD1 (6 bases). Deletions cut 2 bases from V and 4 bases from J, with 18 bases between. The CDR3 sequence is 16 residues long. Germline assignment: CDR1 SGHRS and CDR2 YFSETQ. CDR3 amino acids: CASSFVGGALSTEAFF. Written as DNA, the CDR3 is TGCGCCAGCAGCTTCGTGGGGGGGGCGCTGAGCACTGAAGCTTTCTTT.